This T cell receptor beta chain was recorded in a study of a mutant IDH1 vaccine in newly diagnosed glioma. The CDR3 totals 13 residues. Germline assignment: CDR1 SEHNR and CDR2 FQNEAQ (reference sequence). As regards this clone: Its specificity is not known.

Generated by immunoSEQ multiplex PCR, the TCRdb table keeps only in-frame clones and is missing some. The repertoire includes 95,000 to 100,000 clones, roughly 90% of them detected once, and around 0.6% sits in the top ten. Stated time point: baseline, week 1 (first vaccination visit). Described treatment: pre-vaccination baseline after standard-of-care therapy. Study findings and constraints: Immune responses induced by vaccination arose in approximately 93% of the patients.

The gene calls are TRBV7-9 and TRBJ2-5; D not resolved. The DNA end favors TRBJ2-7, so the J call may be wrong. This sequence was found in a woman aged 50 to 65 with glioma. The sequences come from PBMCs, collected from a glioma patient treated with radiotherapy, temozolomide or both. The CDR3 is CASSFDYPDEQYF. CDR3 DNA sequence: TGTGCCAGCAGCTTCGATTATCCCGACGAGCAGTACTTC.